This section outlines one TCR beta chain sequence together with its context. As originally analysed: Researchers report that nucleated cell counts were estimated from reference gene primer amplification. Clones were sequenced by immunoSEQ multiplex PCR, and TCRdb holds only the in-frame ones, with some missing. That table gives V, J and clone size, and the DNA gave D and trimming. The sample holds a few hundred thousand clones, 84% seen once. This entry comes from a study of blood T cell repertoires in COVID-19. Study at large: Sites in the United States, Italy and Spain provided acute and convalescent COVID-19 samples. Nucleic acid was either cDNA or gDNA, and it came from T cells, B-cell-depleted T cells, or PBMCs.

The V and J ends lost 7 bases and 14 bases respectively, with 17 bases between them. Looked up from germline, CDR1 is LNHDA and CDR2 is SQIVND (reference sequence). This CDR3 contains 11 residues. Material for sequencing was peripheral blood. The sequence came from a woman aged 55-69 years who had recovered from COVID-19. The gene calls are TRBV19 and TRBJ1-2; TRBD1 might be the D (6 bases). The CDR3 protein is CASKDGQQYTF. DNA for the CDR3: TGTGCCAGTAAAGATGGACAGCAATATACCTTC.